This T cell receptor (beta chain) was obtained from a study of T-cell reconstitution after alpha-beta-depleted transplantation in children. This CDR3 has 13 residues. Germline V CDR1 and CDR2: DFQATT, SNEGSKA (reference sequence). V gave up 0 bases and J gave up 4 bases, with 9 bases separating them. During its preparation, the TCRbeta library received unique molecular identifiers. TCRdb fed the PCR reads into MiXCR, producing one record per CDR3 protein. In the table there are a few hundred thousand distinct CDR3 sequences, approximately 9.9% of which are singletons. This chain joins TRBV20-1 and TRBJ1-2; a possible D gene is TRBD1 (6 bases). This receptor was identified in a human donor who donated a stem cell graft to a child with SCID. Sample: PBMCs from the stem cell graft donor, taken from the stem cell graft. The CDR3 sequence is CSARDQGLYGYTF. CDR3 sequence (DNA): TGCAGTGCTAGAGATCAGGGGCTCTATGGCTACACCTTC.